This is a list of T cell receptor beta chains from one sample in a study of T cell repertoires in cytomegalovirus infection. TCRdb redid the calling of the reads with MiXCR, one entry per CDR3 protein. The sample records 300,000 to 400,000 distinct CDR3 sequences, almost 30% being singletons. The antigens these receptors bind are not known. The sequences come from cultured PBMCs, collected from culture after CMV antigen stimulation. Receptor source: a human donor in good health (CMV status not recorded). Some clones in this sample may be carry-over from other donors' samples. Each CDR3 is given with its conserved first and last residue. D genes are given only for firm matches. Only some rows state a clone size, as once, few, many or a class for expanded clones.

TRBJ1-1	TRBV10-3	many	-	TGTGCCATCAGGCATGGGAACACTGAAGCTTTCTTT	CAIRHGNTEAFF
TRBJ2-5	TRBV7-7	few	-	TGTGCTAGCAGCAAAGACCGACAGACCCAAGAGACCCAGTACTTC	CASSKDRQTQETQYF
TRBJ1-6	TRBV12-3/TRBV12-4	-	TRBD1	TGTGCCTCATTGGGGACAGGGAGAAATTCACCCCTCCACTTT	CASLGTGRNSPLHF
TRBJ1-2	TRBV19	-	-	TGTGCCAGCGCGGACAGCTTCTATGGCTACACCTTC	CASADSFYGYTF
TRBJ2-2	TRBV6-6	few	-	TGTGCCAGCAGCCAATTGGGGCGTGGGGCCGGGGAGCTGTTTTTT	CASSQLGRGAGELFF
TRBJ1-5	TRBV6-5	-	-	TGTGCCGGCCAATGGGGGACTAGCAATCAGCCCCAGCATTTT	CAGQWGTSNQPQHF
TRBJ2-1	TRBV10-2	few	TRBD2	TGCGCCATCTTCCGGCGGGGCGGGAGCTTCTACAATGAGCAGTTCTTC	CAIFRRGGSFYNEQFF
TRBJ2-1	TRBV20-1	-	-	TGCAGTGCTAGAGATCGGAGCGGCCTTTCCTACAATGAGCAGTTCTTC	CSARDRSGLSYNEQFF
TRBJ2-7	TRBV4-1	many	-	TGCGCCAGCAGCCAAGATCGGGGACAATACTACGAGCAGTACTTC	CASSQDRGQYYEQYF
TRBJ2-1	TRBV6-5	-	-	TGTGCCAGCAGCCTCGGACAGTTCAATGAGCAGTTCTTC	CASSLGQFNEQFF
TRBJ1-1	TRBV19	-	-	TGTGCCAGTAGTACTCAGGGGATCCTCAGACCTGAAGCTTTCTTT	CASSTQGILRPEAFF
TRBJ2-2	TRBV4-1	-	TRBD1	TGCGCCAGCAGCCAGTCGGGACAGTACACCGGGGAGCTGTTTTTT	CASSQSGQYTGELFF
TRBJ1-4	TRBV7-9	many	-	TGTGCCAGCAGCTTAGGACAGCTCAATGAAAAACTGTTTTTT	CASSLGQLNEKLFF
TRBJ2-7	TRBV7-6	many	TRBD2	TGTGCCAGCAGCTTAGACCCAGGACTAGCGGCCTACGAGCAGTACTTC	CASSLDPGLAAYEQYF
TRBJ1-1	TRBV7-8	few	-	TGTGCCAGTCAGGGGCGGACAAGGGGGAGGAACACTGAAGCTTTCTTT	CASQGRTRGRNTEAFF
TRBJ2-7	TRBV4-2	-	TRBD2	TGTGCCAGCAGCCCAGGGAGCGAGGCTAGCGGGAGCTACGAGCAGTACTTC	CASSPGSEASGSYEQYF
TRBJ2-7	TRBV6-5	few	-	TGTGCCAGCAGTCCCAGCAGGGCTCTCTCCTACGAGCAGTACTTC	CASSPSRALSYEQYF
TRBJ1-5	TRBV5-6	-	-	TGTGCCAGCAGCCCCAGGGGACTAGATAGTCAGCCCCAGCATTTT	CASSPRGLDSQPQHF
TRBJ2-7	TRBV4-2	few	-	TGTGCCAGCAGCCAAGTCCCGGGGAGGTACGAGCAGTACTTC	CASSQVPGRYEQYF
TRBJ2-5	TRBV3-1	few	TRBD2	TGTGCCAGCAGCCAAGACGCGGGAGGGCCAGAGACCCAGTACTTC	CASSQDAGGPETQYF
TRBJ2-1	TRBV7-8	many	TRBD2	TGTGCCAGCAGCCCAGCGGGGCGCAACGCGGTAAATGAGCAGTTCTTC	CASSPAGRNAVNEQFF
TRBJ2-7	TRBV20-1	few	TRBD2	TGCAGTGCTAGATCCATCCCATTAGAGGGACTAGCTCTCTACGAGCAGTACTTC	CSARSIPLEGLALYEQYF
TRBJ1-4	TRBV4-1	-	-	TGCGCCAGCAGCTTCCCCAGTGAAAAACTGTTTTTT	CASSFPSEKLFF
TRBJ2-2	TRBV7-6	few	-	TGTGCCAGCAGAGTTGGGCCGGACTTACACACCGGGGAGCTGTTTTTT	CASRVGPDLHTGELFF
TRBJ2-2	TRBV5-5	few	-	TGTGCCAGCAGCAAGGGTTGGGTTTGGACCGGGGAGCTGTTTTTT	CASSKGWVWTGELFF
TRBJ2-7	TRBV6-5	-	-	TGTGCCAGCAGTACCGGGACCTCTGAGTACTTC	CASSTGTSEYF
TRBJ2-1	TRBV7-8	few	TRBD2	TGTGCCAGCAGCTTAGGTCTAGCGGGAGGCCCTCGGAACAATGAGCAGTTCTTC	CASSLGLAGGPRNNEQFF
TRBJ2-7	TRBV5-6	-	-	TGTGCCAGCAGCTTGGGAGGCGGGGCCGGGTACGAGCAGTACTTC	CASSLGGGAGYEQYF
TRBJ2-7	TRBV7-6	-	-	TGTGCCAGCATCCCGGCCGGGAGTCGCGAGCAGTACTTC	CASIPAGSREQYF
TRBJ1-1	TRBV25-1	-	-	TGTGCCAGCAGTGAAGCGTATACGGACACTGAAGCTTTCTTT	CASSEAYTDTEAFF
TRBJ1-2	TRBV4-2	-	-	TGTGCCAGCAGCCAAGATGGAAGCTACACCTTC	CASSQDGSYTF
TRBJ1-2	TRBV4-2	-	-	TGTGCCAGCAGCCAAGATTTGAGGGATGGCTACACCTTC	CASSQDLRDGYTF
TRBJ2-7	TRBV3-1	once	TRBD2	TGTGCCAGCAGCCCTACCGGGACTAGTCGCTACGAGCAGTACTTC	CASSPTGTSRYEQYF
TRBJ2-3	TRBV7-9	few	TRBD2	TGTGCCAGCAGCTACGTGTCCGGGGAGGGGACAGATACGCAGTATTTT	CASSYVSGEGTDTQYF
TRBJ2-7	TRBV7-2	few	-	TGTGCCAGCAACCTGACTAGACGTATTAACGAGCAGTACTTC	CASNLTRRINEQYF
TRBJ1-2	TRBV7-2	few	-	TGTGCCAGCAGCCTTGGGACGGCCCTAGGGGGCTACACCTTC	CASSLGTALGGYTF
TRBJ1-5	TRBV6-6	-	-	TGTGCCAGCTGTGGGGGTACCAGCAATCAGCCCCAGCATTTT	CASCGGTSNQPQHF
TRBJ1-3	TRBV6-1	many	TRBD1	TGTGCCAGCAGTCACACAGGGGGCTCTGGAAACACCATATATTTT	CASSHTGGSGNTIYF
TRBJ1-1	TRBV5-1	-	-	TGCGCCAGCAGCTTTCAGGCGGACCAGGGCACTGAAGCTTTCTTT	CASSFQADQGTEAFF
TRBJ1-2	TRBV28	few	-	TGTGCCAGCAGTTCCACCATGGAGGGGGCTAACTATGGCTACACCTTC	CASSSTMEGANYGYTF
TRBJ1-6	TRBV6-8	few	TRBD1	TGTGCCAGCAGTTACTCGAGGACAGGACCTAATTCACCCCTCCACTTT	CASSYSRTGPNSPLHF
TRBJ1-1	TRBV10-3	once	-	TGTGCCATCACAGGGAGTAGCACTGAAGCTTTCTTT	CAITGSSTEAFF
TRBJ1-2	TRBV28	-	TRBD1	TGTGCCAGCACCTCTCCCTACAGGGGGAACTATGGCTACACCTTC	CASTSPYRGNYGYTF
TRBJ2-3	TRBV12-3/TRBV12-4	-	-	TGTGCCAGCAGTTCCCTGGGGAGTGTGGATACGCAGTATTTT	CASSSLGSVDTQYF
TRBJ2-3	TRBV4-1	-	-	TGTGCCAGCAGCCAAGGGTCCCAGTTTCGTTCCGCAGATACGCAGTATTTT	CASSQGSQFRSADTQYF
TRBJ2-5	TRBV6-5	-	-	TGTGCCAGCAGTCACCCCTCCAGAGAGACCCAGTACTTC	CASSHPSRETQYF
TRBJ1-1	TRBV6-6	-	-	TGTGCCAGCAGTTACTACGACGGGGCTTTCTTT	CASSYYDGAFF
TRBJ2-7	TRBV6-1	few	-	TGTGCCAGCAGTTACACACAAAGTGAGCGCGAGCAGTACTTC	CASSYTQSEREQYF